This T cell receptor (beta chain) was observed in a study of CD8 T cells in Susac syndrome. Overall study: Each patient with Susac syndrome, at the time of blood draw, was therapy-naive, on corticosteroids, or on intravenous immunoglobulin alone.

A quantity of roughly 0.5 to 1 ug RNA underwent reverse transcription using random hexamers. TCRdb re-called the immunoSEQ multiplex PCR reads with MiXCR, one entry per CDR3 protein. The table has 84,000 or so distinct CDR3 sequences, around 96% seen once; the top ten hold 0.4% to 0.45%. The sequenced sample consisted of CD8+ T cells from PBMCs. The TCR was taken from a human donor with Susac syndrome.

The DNA for the CDR3 is TGTGCCAGCAGCTTGTCCCACGGGAACACTGAAGCTTTCTTT. Its protein product is CASSLSHGNTEAFF. This chain links TRBV28 with TRBJ1-1, with D unclear. Between the trimmed V and J ends, which lost 6 bases and 1 base, there was a span of 12 bases. The germline V gene encodes CDR1 MDHEN and CDR2 SYDVKM. The CDR3 consists of 14 residues. Full variable domain (missing parts from reference TRBV28 and TRBJ1-1): DVKVTQSSRYLVKRTGEKVFLECVQDMDHENMFWYRQDPGLGLRLIYFSYDVKMKEKGDIPEGYSVSREKKERFSLILESASTNQTSMYLCASSLSHGNTEAFFGQGTRLTVV.